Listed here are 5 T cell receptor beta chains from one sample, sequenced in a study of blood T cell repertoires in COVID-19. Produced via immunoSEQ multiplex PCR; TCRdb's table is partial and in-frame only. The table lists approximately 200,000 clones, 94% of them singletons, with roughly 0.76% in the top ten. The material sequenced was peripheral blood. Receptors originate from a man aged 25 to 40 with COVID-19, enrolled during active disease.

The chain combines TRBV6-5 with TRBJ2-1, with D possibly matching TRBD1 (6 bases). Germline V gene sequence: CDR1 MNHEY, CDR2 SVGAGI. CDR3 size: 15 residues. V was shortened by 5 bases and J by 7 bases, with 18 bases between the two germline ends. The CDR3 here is CASSRQELIQNEQFF. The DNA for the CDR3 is TGTGCCAGCAGTCGACAGGAACTTATTCAGAATGAGCAGTTCTTC.

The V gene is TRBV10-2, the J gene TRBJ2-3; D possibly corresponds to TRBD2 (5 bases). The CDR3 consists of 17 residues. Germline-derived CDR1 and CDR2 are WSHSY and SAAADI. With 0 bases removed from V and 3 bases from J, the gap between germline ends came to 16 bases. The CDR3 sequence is CASSESPSSLPTDTQYF. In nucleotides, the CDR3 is TGCGCCAGCAGTGAGTCCCCTAGCAGCTTGCCAACAGATACGCAGTATTTT.

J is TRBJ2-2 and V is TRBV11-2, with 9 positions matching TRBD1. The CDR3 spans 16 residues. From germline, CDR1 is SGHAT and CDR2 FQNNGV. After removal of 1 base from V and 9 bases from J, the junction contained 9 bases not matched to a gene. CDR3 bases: TGTGCCAGCAGCTTAGGGGACAGGGTTCAATTTAGGGAGCTGTTTTTT. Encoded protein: CASSLGDRVQFRELFF.

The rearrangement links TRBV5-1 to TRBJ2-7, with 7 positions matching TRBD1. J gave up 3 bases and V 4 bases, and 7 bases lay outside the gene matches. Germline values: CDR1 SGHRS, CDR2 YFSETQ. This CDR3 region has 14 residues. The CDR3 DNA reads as TGCGCCAGCAGCCCCCGACAGGGTCGCTACGAGCAGTACTTC. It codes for CASSPRQGRYEQYF. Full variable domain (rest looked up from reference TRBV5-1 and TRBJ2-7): KAGVTQTPRYLIKTRGQQVTLSCSPISGHRSVSWYQQTPGQGLQFLFEYFSETQRNKGNFPGRFSGRQFSNSRSEMNVSTLELGDSALYLCASSPRQGRYEQYFGPGTRLTVT.

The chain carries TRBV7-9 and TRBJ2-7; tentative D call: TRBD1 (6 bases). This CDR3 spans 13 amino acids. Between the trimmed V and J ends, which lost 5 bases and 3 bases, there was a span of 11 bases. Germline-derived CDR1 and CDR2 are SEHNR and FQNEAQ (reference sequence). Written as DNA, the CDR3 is TGTGCCAGCAGCCCGGACAGCCGCTACGAGCAGTACTTC. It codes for CASSPDSRYEQYF.